The 10 T cell receptor beta chains listed next were all sequenced from one sample in a study of T cell changes during pregnancy in multiple sclerosis. The method was immunoSEQ multiplex PCR; TCRdb's version includes in-frame clones alone and lacks a portion of them. The sample lists tens of thousands of clones, roughly 90% occurring once. This sample comprised CD4+ T cells from peripheral blood mononuclear cells, obtained after pregnancy. The receptors stem from a female donor with multiple sclerosis, enrolled in a pregnancy study.

This clone was observed many times. The chain is built from TRBV27 and TRBJ1-1, with a possible D match to TRBD1 (5 bases). V shed 2 bases and J shed 4 bases, with 8 bases lying between them. The CDR3 covers 13 residues. The germline V gene encodes CDR1 MNHEY and CDR2 SMNVEV (reference sequence). CDR3 amino acids: CASSLRGSTEAFF. CDR3 bases: TGTGCCAGCAGTTTAAGGGGCAGCACTGAAGCTTTCTTT.

The J gene is TRBJ2-7, the V gene TRBV4-2, with TRBD2 identical over 12 bases. The germline V gene has CDR1 LGHNA and CDR2 YNFKEQ. The CDR3 is 15 amino acids. The V gene end was trimmed by 4 bases and the J gene end by 6 bases; junction bases not matched to a gene: 7. CDR3 nucleotides: TGTGCCAGCAGCCTCGAGCAACTAGCGGGAGGCGAGCAGTACTTC. It translates to CASSLEQLAGGEQYF.

The chain carries TRBV2 and TRBJ2-7, with a possible D match to TRBD1 (5 bases). Germline values: CDR1 SNHLY, CDR2 FYNNEI. V lost 6 bases and J lost 2, with 14 bases in between. The length of the CDR3 is 14 residues. DNA for the CDR3: TGTGCCAGCAGGGGCTGGACACGCACCTACGAGCAGTACTTC. It translates to CASRGWTRTYEQYF.

The V gene is TRBV7-2, the J gene TRBJ2-7; D gene uncertain. Germline CDR1 and CDR2: SGHTA and FQGNSA. The CDR3 runs 12 residues. With 5 bases removed from V and 3 bases from J, the gap between germline ends came to 8 bases. The DNA of the CDR3 is TGTGCCAGCAGCCCGAACATCTACGAGCAGTACTTC. It codes for CASSPNIYEQYF.

The chain uses TRBV11-2 and TRBJ1-2, with TRBD1 identical over 8 bases. This CDR3 has 17 amino acids. CDR1 is SGHAT and CDR2 is FQNNGV in the germline V gene. V shed 4 bases, J shed 2 bases, and the junction held 12 bases outside the gene matches. The CDR3: CASSSLARQGPNYGYTF. CDR3 nucleotides: TGTGCCAGCAGCTCCCTCGCTCGACAGGGGCCGAACTATGGCTACACCTTC.

This chain joins TRBV11-3 and TRBJ1-3, with 7 bases that match TRBD1. CDR3 length: 16 amino acids. CDR1 and CDR2 (germline): SGHNT, YENEEA. V gave up 5 bases and J gave up 1 base; unmatched junction bases: 8. CDR3 sequence (DNA): TGTGCCAGCAGCGTACACGGGACAGCATCTGGAAACACCATATATTTT. Amino acid sequence: CASSVHGTASGNTIYF.

J is TRBJ2-5 and V is TRBV7-6, with 12 bases identical to TRBD2. Looked up from germline, CDR1 is SGHVS and CDR2 is FNYEAQ. The CDR3 spans 17 residues. Trimming cost V 4 bases and J 0 bases; bases outside gene matches: 6. CDR3 DNA: TGTGCCAGCAGCTCATTAAGGACTAGCGGGAACCAAGAGACCCAGTACTTC. It translates to CASSSLRTSGNQETQYF.

This clone showed up just once. This rearrangement joins TRBV15 to TRBJ1-3, with a possible D match to TRBD1 (5 bases). This CDR3 is 15 amino acids long. Trimming removed 0 bases from V and 4 bases from J, with 10 bases in between. The germline V gene has CDR1 LNHNV and CDR2 YYDKDF (reference sequence). The CDR3 DNA follows: TGTGCCACCAGCAGAGATTGGGGCTCCGGAAACACCATATATTTT. It is translated as CATSRDWGSGNTIYF.

V gene TRBV9 combines with J gene TRBJ2-7; D perhaps matches TRBD2 (6 bases). Per germline, CDR1 SGDLS and CDR2 YYNGEE. The CDR3 extends over 15 amino acids. Trimming shortened V by 0 bases and J by 7 bases, and 17 bases separated the two germline ends. The CDR3 region is CASSVEPLAEREQYF. The CDR3 DNA sequence: TGTGCCAGCAGCGTAGAGCCACTAGCCGAGAGAGAGCAGTACTTC. The entire variable domain, with the rest obtained from reference TRBV9 and TRBJ2-7, is as follows: DSGVTQTPKHLITATGQRVTLRCSPRSGDLSVYWYQQSLDQGLQFLIQYYNGEERAKGNILERFSAQQFPDLHSELNLSSLELGDSALYFCASSVEPLAEREQYFGPGTRLTVT.

J is TRBJ2-6 and V is TRBV19; weak D call: TRBD1 (5 bases). Trimming removed 7 bases at V and 0 bases at J, with 7 bases between. Germline V gives CDR1 LNHDA, CDR2 SQIVND (reference sequence). The CDR3 has 14 amino acids. The CDR3 nucleotides read TGTGCCAGTAAAGGGGCCTCTGGGGCCAACGTCCTGACTTTC. Amino acid sequence: CASKGASGANVLTF.